The 27 T cell receptor beta chains presented below share a single source sample, sequenced in a study of T cell responses to AZD1222 COVID-19 vaccine. Clones were sequenced by immunoSEQ multiplex PCR, and TCRdb holds only the in-frame ones, with some missing. The repertoire consists of about 85,000 clones, with approximately 89% occurring once and the leading ten covering approximately 8%. The sequencing here drew on peripheral blood, taken 28 days after the second AZD1222 dose. These receptors all stem from an adult who received the AZD1222 COVID-19 vaccine.

The chain links TRBV4-2 to TRBJ2-3; 10 bases agree with TRBD2. Looked up from germline, CDR1 is LGHNA and CDR2 is YNFKEQ. The CDR3 has 14 residues. Trimming cost V 3 bases and J 6 bases; bases outside gene matches: 3. This CDR3 is CASSQGTSEDTQYF. The CDR3 DNA is TGTGCCAGCAGCCAGGGGACTAGCGAGGATACGCAGTATTTT.

The V and J genes are TRBV21-1 and TRBJ2-1; TRBD2 is the table's D call, not checked against the DNA. TRBV21-1 has pseudogene status. The CDR3 loop spans 18 amino acids. The CDR3 DNA sequence: TGTGCCAGCAGCAAGGAGGAGGCAGCTCGTAATAACTACAATGAGCAGTTCTTC. It yields the protein CASSKEEAARNNYNEQFF.

This chain joins TRBV10-3 and TRBJ2-3; perhaps TRBD2 as D (5 bases). The CDR3 totals 15 residues. The germline gives CDR1 ENHRY, CDR2 SYGVKD. Trimming removed 2 bases from V and 2 bases from J, with 11 bases in between. This CDR3 is CAISEASSYTDTQYF. Here the CDR3 DNA reads TGTGCCATCAGTGAGGCTAGCAGTTACACAGATACGCAGTATTTT.

J is TRBJ2-1 and V is TRBV10-2; TRBD1 or TRBD2 may be the D gene (6 bases each). This CDR3 has 14 amino acids. Deletions cut 5 bases from V and 7 bases from J, with 15 bases between. Germline CDR1 WSHSY, CDR2 SAAADI. As DNA, the CDR3 is TGCGCCAGCAGTTCCCGGGGGCTGGGGAATGAGCAGTTCTTC. It is translated as CASSSRGLGNEQFF.

This rearrangement joins TRBV15 to TRBJ2-1, with 10 bases fitting TRBD2. Germline-derived CDR1 and CDR2 are LNHNV and YYDKDF (reference sequence). CDR3 length: 13 amino acids. V shed 5 bases, J shed 6 bases, and the junction held 1 base outside the gene matches. CDR3 nucleotides: TGTGCCACCAGCCTAGCGGGAGTCAATGAGCAGTTCTTC. It codes for CATSLAGVNEQFF. The full variable domain, completed using reference TRBV15 and TRBJ2-1, is DAMVIQNPRYQVTQFGKPVTLSCSQTLNHNVMYWYQQKSSQAPKLLFHYYDKDFNNEADTPDNFQSRRPNTSFCFLDIRSPGLGDTAMYLCATSLAGVNEQFFGPGTRLTVL.

CDR3 sequence reads: CASSLGDPGELFF. In nucleotides, the CDR3 is TGTGCCAGCAGCTTGGGGGATCCCGGGGAGCTGTTTTTT. The chain uses TRBV13 and TRBJ2-2; D assignment may be TRBD1 or TRBD2 (5 bases each). The ends were cut back, 3 bases at V and 6 bases at J, with 8 bases in the middle. Germline V CDR1 and CDR2: PRHDT, FYEKMQ (reference sequence). CDR3 length: 13 amino acids. The full variable domain, its missing parts supplied by reference TRBV13 and TRBJ2-2, is AAGVIQSPRHLIKEKRETATLKCYPIPRHDTVYWYQQGPGQDPQFLISFYEKMQSDKGSIPDRFSAQQFSDYHSELNMSSLELGDSALYFCASSLGDPGELFFGEGSRLTVL.

This clone appeared once. The chain couples TRBV29-1 to TRBJ1-3; D is possibly TRBD1 (5 bases). This CDR3 comprises 13 residues. Germline loops: CDR1 SQVTM, CDR2 ANQGSEA. V was shortened by 5 bases and J by 3 bases, with 11 bases between the two germline ends. The CDR3 DNA reads TGCAGCGTTCACCAGGGAGGTGGAAACACCATATATTTT. Its translation: CSVHQGGGNTIYF. Full variable domain (rest looked up from reference TRBV29-1 and TRBJ1-3): SAVISQKPSRDICQRGTSLTIQCQVDSQVTMMFWYRQQPGQSLTLIATANQGSEATYESGFVIDKFPISRPNLTFSTLTVSNMSPEDSSIYLCSVHQGGGNTIYFGEGSWLTVV.

The chain uses TRBV7-6 and TRBJ2-2; D call uncertain. Germline lookup yields CDR1 SGHVS and CDR2 FNYEAQ. This CDR3 contains 15 residues. Trimming shortened V by 5 bases and J by 4 bases, and 14 bases separated the two germline ends. This chain's CDR3 is CASSPIPRGTGELFF. CDR3 DNA: TGTGCCAGCAGCCCAATTCCTAGAGGCACCGGGGAGCTGTTTTTT.

The chain carries TRBV28 and TRBJ2-1, with D perhaps TRBD1 (6 bases). CDR1 and CDR2 (germline): MDHEN, SYDVKM. The CDR3 extends over 12 amino acids. V gave up 10 bases and J gave up 4 bases, with 11 bases separating them. The CDR3: CATSGQYNEQFF. CDR3 nucleotide sequence: TGTGCCACCAGCGGACAGTACAATGAGCAGTTCTTC.

CDR3 coding DNA: TGTGCCAGCAGCTTCGGGGGGGCAGGTCAGCCCCAGCATTTT. Translation gives CASSFGGAGQPQHF. V and J are TRBV7-2 and TRBJ1-5, with a tentative D call TRBD1 (6 bases). Germline V gives CDR1 SGHTA, CDR2 FQGNSA. This CDR3 contains 14 residues. Between the trimmed V and J ends, which lost 3 bases and 6 bases, there was a span of 12 bases.

The chain uses TRBV7-6 and TRBJ2-2; D call uncertain. This CDR3 spans 15 amino acids. With 2 bases removed from V and 0 bases from J, the gap between germline ends came to 7 bases. CDR1 and CDR2 (germline): SGHVS, FNYEAQ. CDR3 loop: CASSLQLPNTGELFF. The DNA for the CDR3 is TGTGCCAGCAGCTTACAACTCCCGAACACCGGGGAGCTGTTTTTT.

Here the CDR3 reads CASSIQTGWNEQFF. Written as DNA, the CDR3 is TGTGCCAGCAGCATCCAGACAGGCTGGAATGAGCAGTTCTTC. This chain links TRBV7-9 with TRBJ2-1; D possibly corresponds to TRBD1 (6 bases). The V gene lost 5 bases and the J gene lost 7 bases, with 15 bases spanning the gap. CDR1 and CDR2 (germline): SEHNR, FQNEAQ (reference sequence). The CDR3 contains 14 residues.

This chain joins TRBV5-1 and TRBJ2-5, with TRBD1 matching over 9 bases. The CDR3 consists of 16 residues. V shed 1 base and J 4 bases; nucleotides not matched to a gene: 8. The germline CDR1 and CDR2 sequences are SGHRS and YFSETQ. The CDR3 reads CASSLNTGGVPETQYF. The DNA of the CDR3 is TGCGCCAGCAGCTTGAACACAGGGGGCGTCCCAGAGACCCAGTACTTC. Complete variable domain (other parts from reference TRBV5-1 and TRBJ2-5): KAGVTQTPRYLIKTRGQQVTLSCSPISGHRSVSWYQQTPGQGLQFLFEYFSETQRNKGNFPGRFSGRQFSNSRSEMNVSTLELGDSALYLCASSLNTGGVPETQYFGPGTRLLVL.

The V gene is TRBV7-9, the J gene TRBJ2-5, with 10 bases fitting TRBD1. Per the germline V gene, CDR1 is SEHNR and CDR2 is FQNEAQ (reference sequence). The V gene end was trimmed by 3 bases and the J gene end by 5 bases; junction bases not matched to a gene: 3. CDR3 size: 14 residues. This chain's CDR3 is CASSFGTGEETQYF. CDR3 DNA sequence: TGTGCCAGCAGCTTCGGGACAGGGGAGGAGACCCAGTACTTC.

V gene TRBV5-3 combines with J gene TRBJ2-7, with 8 bases fitting TRBD2. TRBV5-3 is labeled an ORF, and its function is uncertain. The junction had 6 bases not matched to a gene; V was cut back by 4 bases and J by 3 bases. CDR3 size: 14 residues. CDR3 bases: TGTGCCAGAAGCAAGACTAGCGAAATCTACGAGCAGTACTTC. This codes for CARSKTSEIYEQYF.

The V gene is TRBV28, the J gene TRBJ1-2; 8 bases fit TRBD1. Germline V lookup: CDR1 MDHEN, CDR2 SYDVKM. Trimming at V came to 6 bases and at J to 4 bases, leaving 10 bases not matched to a gene. The CDR3 contains 15 residues. CDR3 loop: CASRAGGQEVYGYTF. The CDR3 bases are TGTGCCAGCAGAGCAGGGGGCCAGGAAGTCTATGGCTACACCTTC.

The V gene is TRBV10-3, the J gene TRBJ2-2; 9 bases are a match to TRBD2. Germline CDR1 is ENHRY and CDR2 is SYGVKD. There are 15 residues in the CDR3. V shed 4 bases and J 6 bases; nucleotides not matched to a gene: 6. The CDR3 sequence: CAISAGTSRSGELFF. The CDR3 coding sequence is TGTGCCATCAGTGCGGGGACTAGCAGATCCGGGGAGCTGTTTTTT.

This clone was seen once. The chain is built from TRBV6-5 and TRBJ1-6; D might be TRBD1 (6 bases). There are 13 residues in the CDR3. The V and J ends lost 7 bases and 5 bases respectively, with 9 bases between them. Germline loops: CDR1 MNHEY, CDR2 SVGAGI. The CDR3 reads CASMRTDNSPLHF. CDR3 in DNA: TGTGCCAGCATGCGGACAGATAATTCACCCCTCCACTTT.

V is TRBV6-5 and J is TRBJ2-1; 9 bases agree with TRBD1. V dropped 6 bases and J dropped 9; count of bases not matched to a gene: 9. Germline values: CDR1 MNHEY, CDR2 SVGAGI. This CDR3 has 14 amino acids. CDR3 nucleotides: TGTGCCAGCAGCGACGGGACAGGGAGAGGTGAGCAGTTCTTC. Translation gives CASSDGTGRGEQFF.

This rearrangement joins TRBV14 to TRBJ1-6, with TRBD1 identical over 9 bases. The J segment lost 8 bases and the V segment lost 4 bases, leaving 3 bases of the junction unmatched. The CDR3 is 14 residues long. CDR1 SGHDN and CDR2 FVKESK come from the germline V gene. The CDR3 DNA follows: TGTGCCAGCAGCCCGACAGGGGGTTATTCACCCCTCCACTTT. Protein: CASSPTGGYSPLHF.

The chain couples TRBV27 to TRBJ2-7; D ambiguous. The CDR3 runs 11 residues. V lost 5 bases, J lost 4 bases, and 6 bases lay in between. In germline, CDR1 is MNHEY, CDR2 SMNVEV (reference sequence). In nucleotides, the CDR3 is TGTGCCAGCAGTCACGGTTACGAGCAGTACTTC. Translated: CASSHGYEQYF.

The chain joins TRBV7-2 to TRBJ2-7; 12 bases fit TRBD2. Germline V gene data show CDR1 as SGHTA and CDR2 as FQGNSA. Trimming cost V 5 bases and J 6 bases; bases outside gene matches: 5. This CDR3 spans 14 amino acids. The DNA for the CDR3 is TGTGCCAGCAGCCCTCGACTAGCGGGAGCCGAGCAGTACTTC. It is translated as CASSPRLAGAEQYF.

The rearrangement links TRBV4-1 to TRBJ2-3; TRBD2 matches 15 bases. Germline V CDR1 and CDR2: MGHRA, YSYEKL. The CDR3 runs to 18 residues. V lost 2 bases and J lost 5; bases outside the gene matches: 8. This CDR3 is CASSQPGLAGGVGDTQYF. As DNA, the CDR3 is TGCGCCAGCAGCCAACCCGGACTAGCGGGAGGGGTTGGAGATACGCAGTATTTT.

A single count supports this clone. The chain recombines TRBV27 with TRBJ1-5; no clear D. Per germline, CDR1 MNHEY and CDR2 SMNVEV (reference sequence). The CDR3 is 14 residues long. Trimming removed 2 bases at V and 0 bases at J, with 5 bases between. The CDR3 here is CASSLKDSNQPQHF. For the CDR3, the DNA is TGTGCCAGCAGTTTAAAGGATAGCAATCAGCCCCAGCATTTT.

The V call is TRBV5-4, the J call TRBJ1-4; the D is unclear. Trimming pared 2 bases from V and 0 bases from J, leaving 5 bases between. The germline gives CDR1 SGHNT, CDR2 YYREEE (reference sequence). This CDR3 is built from 14 residues. The DNA for the CDR3 is TGTGCCAGCAGCTTTCGGGCAACTAATGAAAAACTGTTTTTT. Translated, it gives CASSFRATNEKLFF.

V usage is TRBV6-5 and J usage is TRBJ2-5; no clear D. This CDR3 region has 13 residues. Germline V gene sequence: CDR1 MNHEY, CDR2 SVGAGI. V lost 5 bases, J lost 2 bases, and 9 bases lay in between. The CDR3 nucleotides read TGTGCCAGCAGTCGGAAGAGACAAGAGACCCAGTACTTC. It translates to CASSRKRQETQYF.

The chain couples TRBV7-9 to TRBJ2-3; TRBD2 matches 10 bases. This CDR3 has 18 amino acids. CDR1 is SEHNR and CDR2 is FQNEAQ in the germline V gene (reference sequence). With 5 bases clipped from V and 0 bases from J, the junction kept 11 bases outside the gene matches. The CDR3 loop is CASSHPLRTSGSTDTQYF. The CDR3, as DNA: TGTGCCAGCAGCCACCCACTCCGGACTAGCGGCAGCACAGATACGCAGTATTTT.